This passage covers 19 T cell receptor beta chains from one sample sequenced in a study of Tregs in tolerant kidney transplant recipients. The nonmyeloablative bone marrow transplants came from related graft donors, with transient mixed chimerism. Method: immunoSEQ multiplex PCR; TCRdb's copy keeps in-frame clones and lacks some. This sample has about 81,000 clones, with 75% to 95% found just once. The sample in question was CD4+ T cells from blood (PBMCs), obtained 24 months after the transplant. Receptors were obtained from a human patient who received a combined kidney and bone marrow transplant. Some T cells may be the graft donor's.

The rearrangement links TRBV4-2 to TRBJ1-1, with 7 nucleotides matching TRBD1. The CDR3 runs 15 residues. Germline-derived CDR1 and CDR2 are LGHNA and YNFKEQ. V shed 7 bases and J 1 base; nucleotides not matched to a gene: 9. The chain's CDR3 is CASTIIDRENTEAFF. CDR3 DNA sequence: TGTGCCAGCACAATCATTGACAGGGAGAACACTGAAGCTTTCTTT.

This clone was recorded many times. An end of the junction does not agree with germline; a read error may underlie this. The V gene is TRBV18, the J gene TRBJ1-1; a weak D match, TRBD1 (6 bases). Germline V CDR1 and CDR2: KGHSH, LQKENI. CDR3 length: 13 amino acids. The CDR3 protein is CASSTPGDTEAFF. For the CDR3, the DNA is TGTGCCAGCTCAACACCAGGGGACACTGAAGCTTTCTTT.

CDR3 protein: CASSSQDGTEAFF. CDR3 bases: TGTGCCAGCAGCTCACAGGACGGCACTGAAGCTTTCTTT. The chain has TRBV7-9 and TRBJ1-1, with D possibly being TRBD1 (5 bases). This CDR3 is built from 13 residues. CDR1 is SEHNR and CDR2 is FQNEAQ in the germline V gene (reference sequence). V shed 4 bases and J shed 4 bases, with 10 bases lying between them.

The count of this clone is one. The genes are TRBV5-1 and TRBJ1-1; D may be TRBD1 (6 bases). The CDR3 is 13 residues long. Trimming shortened V by 4 bases and J by 6 bases, and 13 bases separated the two germline ends. Germline V gives CDR1 SGHRS, CDR2 YFSETQ. DNA of the CDR3: TGCGCCAGCAGCGCCACACAGGGCTCTGAAGCTTTCTTT. Protein sequence: CASSATQGSEAFF. Variable domain in full (rest from reference TRBV5-1 and TRBJ1-1): KAGVTQTPRYLIKTRGQQVTLSCSPISGHRSVSWYQQTPGQGLQFLFEYFSETQRNKGNFPGRFSGRQFSNSRSEMNVSTLELGDSALYLCASSATQGSEAFFGQGTRLTVV.

The chain has TRBV11-2 and TRBJ1-1; D is unclear. Germline V gene lookup returns CDR1 SGHAT and CDR2 FQNNGV. The ends were cut back, 1 base at V and 3 bases at J, with 6 bases in the middle. The CDR3 runs to 13 residues. Here the CDR3 reads CASSLVVDTEAFF. The CDR3 DNA reads TGTGCCAGCAGCTTAGTGGTAGACACTGAAGCTTTCTTT.

CDR3 nucleotide sequence: TGTGCCAGCAGCCCCGCCCCGGGATGGGAAGGGTACGAGCAGTACTTC. Protein product: CASSPAPGWEGYEQYF. The chain joins TRBV7-2 to TRBJ2-7; D is possibly TRBD2 (5 bases). CDR3 length: 16 amino acids. Germline V gene sequence: CDR1 SGHTA, CDR2 FQGNSA. Trimming pared 5 bases from V and 4 bases from J, leaving 21 bases between.

The chain uses TRBV5-4 and TRBJ2-2, with 7 bases aligning to TRBD1. Trimming cost V 4 bases and J 9 bases; bases outside gene matches: 6. The CDR3 is 13 amino acids. The germline V gene encodes CDR1 SGHNT and CDR2 YYREEE (reference sequence). The CDR3 bases are TGTGCCAGCAGCCAGATGAGGGGGCGGGAGCTGTTTTTT. As protein: CASSQMRGRELFF.

This clone was seen just once. V gene TRBV12-5 combines with J gene TRBJ2-1; the D gene is possibly TRBD2 (6 bases). Germline V lookup: CDR1 LGHNT, CDR2 FRNRAP. The V end lost 0 bases, the J end lost 4 bases, and 13 bases lay between the germline ends. The CDR3 length is 16 residues. The CDR3 region has the DNA TGTGCTAGTGGTTTGGTGGTGCGGGGTTCATACAATGAGCAGTTCTTC. Protein: CASGLVVRGSYNEQFF. Supplemented by reference TRBV12-5 and TRBJ2-1, the full variable domain reads DARVTQTPRHKVTEMGQEVTMRCQPILGHNTVFWYRQTMMQGLELLAYFRNRAPLDDSGMPKDRFSAEMPDATLATLKIQPSEPRDSAVYFCASGLVVRGSYNEQFFGPGTRLTVL.

This clone was recorded only once. This chain links TRBV4-2 with TRBJ1-5; possibly TRBD1 for D (5 bases). Trimming took off 0 bases at V and 0 bases at J, with 9 bases between the two ends. This CDR3 is 16 amino acids long. CDR1 and CDR2 from the germline V gene are LGHNA and YNFKEQ. For the CDR3, the DNA is TGTGCCAGCAGCCAAGAGGGAGGGGATAGCAATCAGCCCCAGCATTTT. Translation gives CASSQEGGDSNQPQHF.

The chain's CDR3 is CASSLLQGLSEAFF. The DNA for the CDR3 is TGTGCCAGCAGCTTACTTCAGGGATTGTCTGAAGCTTTCTTT. The genes are TRBV11-2 and TRBJ1-1, with D possibly TRBD1 on 5 matching bases. The CDR3 runs 14 residues. In germline, CDR1 is SGHAT, CDR2 FQNNGV. The germline V and J ends were trimmed by 2 bases and 6 bases, with 13 bases remaining between them.

The chain recombines TRBV5-1 with TRBJ1-1; D gene ambiguous. This CDR3 contains 15 residues. V dropped 0 bases and J dropped 2 bases, with 11 bases sitting between them. Per germline, CDR1 SGHRS and CDR2 YFSETQ. The CDR3 bases are TGCGCCAGCAGCTTGGCCAGGCACCCTAACACTGAAGCTTTCTTT. Translated: CASSLARHPNTEAFF.

The chain joins TRBV29-1 to TRBJ1-3, with a tentative D call TRBD1 (6 bases). V was cut by 6 bases and J by 0 bases, with 12 bases left in between. Germline V gene data show CDR1 as SQVTM and CDR2 as ANQGSEA. The CDR3 totals 14 residues. For the CDR3, the DNA is TGCAGCGTCCACCGGGACAACTCTGGAAACACCATATATTTT. Translation: CSVHRDNSGNTIYF.

The chain is built from TRBV7-3 and TRBJ2-2, with D tentatively TRBD1 (5 bases). CDR1 is SGHTA and CDR2 is FQGTGA in the germline V gene. V lost 8 bases and J 6 bases, leaving 10 bases between the germline ends. The CDR3 has 12 residues. DNA for the CDR3: TGTGCCAGCGGGGCAGCCGCCGGGGAGCTGTTTTTT. It codes for CASGAAAGELFF.

For the CDR3, the DNA is TGTGCCAGCAGTCCTTACACAAGCTCCTACAATGAGCAGTTCTTC. This encodes CASSPYTSSYNEQFF. The genes are TRBV27 and TRBJ2-1; D gene unclear. This CDR3 has 15 residues. CDR1 is MNHEY, CDR2 SMNVEV, per germline (reference sequence). The V gene lost 5 bases and the J gene lost 0 bases, with 11 bases spanning the gap.

In this sample, this clone turned up once. V gene TRBV5-1 combines with J gene TRBJ1-2, with 8 nucleotides matching TRBD1. Germline CDR1 SGHRS, CDR2 YFSETQ. The CDR3 is 14 amino acids. V lost 4 bases and J lost 3; bases outside the gene matches: 5. The CDR3 DNA is TGCGCCAGCAGCGGCAGGGGGCTGCACTATGGCTACACCTTC. It yields the protein CASSGRGLHYGYTF.

The genes are TRBV30 and TRBJ2-3, with TRBD2 matching over 7 bases. From germline, CDR1 is GTSNPN and CDR2 SVGIG (reference sequence). The CDR3 sequence is 13 residues long. The V segment lost 5 bases and the J segment 4 bases; nucleotides outside the gene matches: 6. CDR3 sequence (DNA): TGTGCCTGGGAGCGGGGTTTGGCAGATACGCAGTATTTT. Protein product: CAWERGLADTQYF. The full variable domain, with the rest looked up from reference TRBV30 and TRBJ2-3, is SQTIHQWPATLVQPVGSPLSLECTVEGTSNPNLYWYRQAAGRGLQLLFYSVGIGQISSEVPQNLSASRPQDRQFILSSKKLLLSDSGFYLCAWERGLADTQYFGPGTRLTVL.

The chain couples TRBV7-3 to TRBJ2-2; perhaps TRBD2 as D (5 bases). Trimming removed 1 base from V and 4 bases from J, with 13 bases in between. Germline V CDR1 and CDR2: SGHTA, FQGTGA. This CDR3 spans 16 amino acids. The CDR3 sequence: CASSLMAGGGTGELFF. For the CDR3, the DNA is TGTGCCAGCAGCTTAATGGCGGGCGGTGGCACCGGGGAGCTGTTTTTT.

V gene TRBV7-9 combines with J gene TRBJ2-1, with 15 bases lining up with TRBD2. The length of the CDR3 is 19 residues. The ends lost 5 bases at V and 0 bases at J; junction bases unmatched: 8. Germline values: CDR1 SEHNR, CDR2 FQNEAQ (reference sequence). The CDR3 DNA reads as TGTGCCAGCAGCCGACGGACTAGCGGGGGGGAAGGCTCCTACAATGAGCAGTTCTTC. As protein: CASSRRTSGGEGSYNEQFF.

The chain joins TRBV5-1 to TRBJ1-1, with D perhaps matching TRBD1 (5 bases). Germline V gene sequence: CDR1 SGHRS, CDR2 YFSETQ. The CDR3 has 16 residues. The V and J ends lost 0 bases and 4 bases respectively, with 16 bases between them. The DNA for the CDR3 is TGCGCCAGCAGCTTGGAGGGGAGTATGGGAGGCACTGAAGCTTTCTTT. Translation: CASSLEGSMGGTEAFF. Full variable domain (outside the CDR3, taken from reference TRBV5-1 and TRBJ1-1): KAGVTQTPRYLIKTRGQQVTLSCSPISGHRSVSWYQQTPGQGLQFLFEYFSETQRNKGNFPGRFSGRQFSNSRSEMNVSTLELGDSALYLCASSLEGSMGGTEAFFGQGTRLTVV.